The clone carrying this T cell receptor (beta chain) was found many times. Antigen: not known. CDR3 length: 16 amino acids. V was pared by 1 base and J by 0 bases, with 4 bases of the junction left unmatched. The record originates from a study of regulatory T cells in long-lasting Graves disease. Study in general: In persistent Graves' disease, antithyroid drugs had been taken for over 5 years and TSH receptor antibodies stayed positive.

Findings and caveats of the study: It was in persistent disease that TRBV28, TRBJ1-2 and TRBJ2-5 were favored. Sample size was small, which may have lowered accuracy.

The time point here: persistent/refractory GD, antithyroid drugs over 5 years with positive TRAb. Preparation of the TCR library used RNA extracted from PBMCs. American Thyroid Association guidelines defined how Graves' disease was diagnosed. Building the TCR beta libraries relied on iRepertoire HTBI primers, and CDR3 regions underwent Arm-PCR. TCRdb analysed the multiplex PCR reads with MiXCR anew, one entry per CDR3 protein. The sample holds fewer than 400,000 distinct CDR3 sequences, less than 25% seen once. Source: peripheral blood mononuclear cells (PBMCs), taken when the disease was refractory, from a patient treated with antithyroid drugs. The clonotype comes from a female donor with Graves disease. The chain couples TRBV12-3 or TRBV12-4 to TRBJ1-2; 8 bases agree with TRBD1. CDR3 residues: CASSLDRGSSNYGYTF. Here the CDR3 DNA reads TGTGCCAGCAGTTTAGACAGGGGGTCGTCTAACTATGGCTACACCTTC.